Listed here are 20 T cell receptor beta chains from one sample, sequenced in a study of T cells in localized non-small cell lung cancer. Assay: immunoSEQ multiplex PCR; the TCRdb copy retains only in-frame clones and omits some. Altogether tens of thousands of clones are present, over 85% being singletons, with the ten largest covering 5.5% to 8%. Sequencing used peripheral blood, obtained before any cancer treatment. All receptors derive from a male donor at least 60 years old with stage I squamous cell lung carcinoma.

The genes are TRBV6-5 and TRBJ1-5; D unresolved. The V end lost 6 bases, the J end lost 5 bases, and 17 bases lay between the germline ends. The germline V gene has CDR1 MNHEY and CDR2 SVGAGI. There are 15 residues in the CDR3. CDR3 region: CASRRYSQFDQPQHF. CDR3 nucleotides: TGTGCCAGCAGAAGATACTCACAATTTGATCAGCCCCAGCATTTT.

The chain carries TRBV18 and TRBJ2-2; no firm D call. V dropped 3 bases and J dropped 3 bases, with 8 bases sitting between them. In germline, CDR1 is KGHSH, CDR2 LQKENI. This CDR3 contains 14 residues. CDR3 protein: CASSPDGYTGELFF. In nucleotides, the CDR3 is TGTGCCAGCTCACCGGACGGGTACACCGGGGAGCTGTTTTTT.

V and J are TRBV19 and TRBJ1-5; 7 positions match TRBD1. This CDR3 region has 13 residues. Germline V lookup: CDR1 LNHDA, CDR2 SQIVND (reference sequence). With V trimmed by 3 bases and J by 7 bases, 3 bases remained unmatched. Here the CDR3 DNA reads TGTGCCAGTAGTATGACAGGGAAACAGCCCCAGCATTTT. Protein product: CASSMTGKQPQHF.

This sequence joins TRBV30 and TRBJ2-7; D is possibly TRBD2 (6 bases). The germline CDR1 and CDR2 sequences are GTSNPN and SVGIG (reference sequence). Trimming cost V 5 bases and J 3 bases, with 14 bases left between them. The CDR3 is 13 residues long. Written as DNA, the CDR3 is TGTGCCTGGGGGAACGGGGGATTCTACGAGCAGTACTTC. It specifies CAWGNGGFYEQYF.

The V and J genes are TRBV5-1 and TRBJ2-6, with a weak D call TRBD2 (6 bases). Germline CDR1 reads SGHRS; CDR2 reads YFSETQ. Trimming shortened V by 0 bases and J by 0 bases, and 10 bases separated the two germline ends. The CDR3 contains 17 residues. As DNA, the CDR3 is TGCGCCAGCAGCTTGGGACTAGTTAGCTCTGGGGCCAACGTCCTGACTTTC. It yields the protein CASSLGLVSSGANVLTF.

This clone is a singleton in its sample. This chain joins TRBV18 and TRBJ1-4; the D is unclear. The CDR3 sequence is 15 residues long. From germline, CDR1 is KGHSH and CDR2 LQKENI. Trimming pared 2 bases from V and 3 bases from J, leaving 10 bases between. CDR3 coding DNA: TGTGCCAGCTCACCATACGTGCGCCCTAATGAAAAACTGTTTTTT. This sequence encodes CASSPYVRPNEKLFF.

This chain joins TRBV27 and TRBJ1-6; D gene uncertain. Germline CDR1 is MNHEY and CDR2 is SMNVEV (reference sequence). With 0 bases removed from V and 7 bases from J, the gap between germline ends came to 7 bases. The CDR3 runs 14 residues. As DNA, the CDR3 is TGTGCCAGCAGTTTATCGGGAGGGAATTCACCCCTCCACTTT. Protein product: CASSLSGGNSPLHF.

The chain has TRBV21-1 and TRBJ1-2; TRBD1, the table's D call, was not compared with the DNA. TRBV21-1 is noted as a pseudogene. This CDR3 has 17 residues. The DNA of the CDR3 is TGTGCCAGCAGCAAAGTCCAGGGGCAAGGAACTAACTATGGCTACACCTTC. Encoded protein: CASSKVQGQGTNYGYTF.

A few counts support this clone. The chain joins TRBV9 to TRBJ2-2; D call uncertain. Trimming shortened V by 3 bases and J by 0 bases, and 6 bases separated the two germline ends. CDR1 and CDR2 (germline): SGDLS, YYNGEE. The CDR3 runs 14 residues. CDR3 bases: TGTGCCAGCAGCGGCGGCGCGAACACCGGGGAGCTGTTTTTT. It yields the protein CASSGGANTGELFF.

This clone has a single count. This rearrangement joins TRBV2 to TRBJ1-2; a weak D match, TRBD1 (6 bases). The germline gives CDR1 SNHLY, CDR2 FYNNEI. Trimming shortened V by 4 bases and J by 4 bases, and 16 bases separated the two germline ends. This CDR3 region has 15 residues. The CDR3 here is CASSVGQMKPYGYTF. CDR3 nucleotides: TGTGCCAGCAGTGTTGGACAGATGAAACCCTATGGCTACACCTTC.

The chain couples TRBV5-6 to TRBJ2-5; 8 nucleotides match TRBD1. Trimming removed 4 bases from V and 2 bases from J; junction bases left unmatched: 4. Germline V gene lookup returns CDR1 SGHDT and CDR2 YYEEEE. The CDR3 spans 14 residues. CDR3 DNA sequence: TGTGCCAGCAGCGGGACAGGAACACAAGAGACCCAGTACTTC. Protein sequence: CASSGTGTQETQYF.

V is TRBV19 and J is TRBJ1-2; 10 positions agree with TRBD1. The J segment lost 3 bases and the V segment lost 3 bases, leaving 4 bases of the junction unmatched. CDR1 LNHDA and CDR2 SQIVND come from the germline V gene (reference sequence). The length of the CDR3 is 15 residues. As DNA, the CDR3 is TGTGCCAGTAGTATCTGGACAGGGGGAGACTATGGCTACACCTTC. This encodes CASSIWTGGDYGYTF.

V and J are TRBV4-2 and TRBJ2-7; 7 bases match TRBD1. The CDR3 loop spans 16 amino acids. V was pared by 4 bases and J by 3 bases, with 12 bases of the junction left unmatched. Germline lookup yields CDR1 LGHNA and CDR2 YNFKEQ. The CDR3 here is CASSPHPGTALYEQYF. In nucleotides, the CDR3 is TGTGCCAGCAGCCCTCACCCCGGGACAGCCCTCTACGAGCAGTACTTC.

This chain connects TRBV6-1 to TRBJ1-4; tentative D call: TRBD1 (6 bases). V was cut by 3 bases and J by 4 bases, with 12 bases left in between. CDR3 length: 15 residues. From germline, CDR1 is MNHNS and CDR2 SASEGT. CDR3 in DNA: TGTGCCAGCAGTGATCCGGGCAGGGGTAATGAAAAACTGTTTTTT. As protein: CASSDPGRGNEKLFF.

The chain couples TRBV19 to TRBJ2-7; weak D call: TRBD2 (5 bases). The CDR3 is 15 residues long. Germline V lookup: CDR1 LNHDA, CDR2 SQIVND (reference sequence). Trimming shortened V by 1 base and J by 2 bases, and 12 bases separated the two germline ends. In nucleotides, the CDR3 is TGTGCCAGTAGTATAGGACGGACTCCTACCTACGAGCAGTACTTC. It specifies CASSIGRTPTYEQYF.

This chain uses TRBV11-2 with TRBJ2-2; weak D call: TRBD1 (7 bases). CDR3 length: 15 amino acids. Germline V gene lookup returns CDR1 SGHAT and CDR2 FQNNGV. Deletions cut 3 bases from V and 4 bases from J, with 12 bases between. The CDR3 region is CASSFRGDSTGELFF. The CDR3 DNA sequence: TGTGCCAGCAGCTTCAGGGGGGATAGCACCGGGGAGCTGTTTTTT.

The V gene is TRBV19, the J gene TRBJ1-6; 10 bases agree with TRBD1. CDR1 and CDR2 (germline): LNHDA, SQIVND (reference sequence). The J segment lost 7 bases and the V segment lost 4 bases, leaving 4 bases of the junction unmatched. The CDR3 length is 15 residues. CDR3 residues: CASSTAGQGNSPLHF. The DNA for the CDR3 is TGTGCCAGTAGTACAGCGGGACAGGGGAATTCACCCCTCCACTTT. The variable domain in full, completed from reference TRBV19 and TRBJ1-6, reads DGGITQSPKYLFRKEGQNVTLSCEQNLNHDAMYWYRQDPGQGLRLIYYSQIVNDFQKGDIAEGYSVSREKKESFPLTVTSAQKNPTAFYLCASSTAGQGNSPLHFGNGTRLTVT.

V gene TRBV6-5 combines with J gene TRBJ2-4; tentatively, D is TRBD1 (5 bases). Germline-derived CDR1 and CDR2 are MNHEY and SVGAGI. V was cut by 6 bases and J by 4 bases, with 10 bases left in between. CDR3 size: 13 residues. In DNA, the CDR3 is TGTGCCAGCAGCCTAGACAGAAAAAACATTCAGTACTTC. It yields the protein CASSLDRKNIQYF.

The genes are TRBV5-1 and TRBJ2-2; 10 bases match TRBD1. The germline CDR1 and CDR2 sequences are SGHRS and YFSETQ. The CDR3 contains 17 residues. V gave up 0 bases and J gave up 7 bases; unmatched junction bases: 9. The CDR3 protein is CASSLDPWTGGNGELFF. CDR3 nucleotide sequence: TGCGCCAGCAGCTTGGACCCCTGGACAGGGGGGAACGGGGAGCTGTTTTTT.

The CDR3 loop is CASSDPPGYGYTF. The CDR3 DNA follows: TGTGCCAGCAGTGATCCCCCTGGGTATGGCTACACCTTC. This sequence joins TRBV25-1 and TRBJ1-2; no clear D. The V end was cut by 3 bases, the J end by 5 bases, with 10 bases between. The CDR3 covers 13 residues. Germline V CDR1 and CDR2: MGHDK, SYGVNS.